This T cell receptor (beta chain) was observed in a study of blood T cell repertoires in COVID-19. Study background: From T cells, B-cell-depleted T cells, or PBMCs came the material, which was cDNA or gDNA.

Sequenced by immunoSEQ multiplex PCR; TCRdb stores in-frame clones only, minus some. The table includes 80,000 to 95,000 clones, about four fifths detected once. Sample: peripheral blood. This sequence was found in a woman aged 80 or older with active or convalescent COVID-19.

This CDR3 reads CATEDRNSPLHF. The CDR3, as DNA: TGTGCCACTGAAGACAGGAATTCACCCCTCCACTTT. The V and J genes are TRBV2 and TRBJ1-6; D perhaps matches TRBD1 (6 bases). Germline V lookup: CDR1 SNHLY, CDR2 FYNNEI. CDR3 length: 12 residues. The V end was cut by 10 bases, the J end by 7 bases, with 11 bases between.